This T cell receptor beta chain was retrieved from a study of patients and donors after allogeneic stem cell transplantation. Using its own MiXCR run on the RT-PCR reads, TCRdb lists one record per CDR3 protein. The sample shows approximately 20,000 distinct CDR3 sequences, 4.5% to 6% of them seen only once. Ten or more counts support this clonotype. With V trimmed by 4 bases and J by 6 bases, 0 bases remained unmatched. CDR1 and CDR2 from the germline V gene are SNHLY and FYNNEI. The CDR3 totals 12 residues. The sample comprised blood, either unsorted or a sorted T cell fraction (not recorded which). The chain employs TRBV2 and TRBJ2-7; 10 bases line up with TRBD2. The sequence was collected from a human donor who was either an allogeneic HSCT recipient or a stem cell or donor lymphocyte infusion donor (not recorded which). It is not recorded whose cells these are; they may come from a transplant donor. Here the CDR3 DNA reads TGTGCCAGCAGTGCTAGCGGGAGCGAGCAGTACTTC. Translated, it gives CASSASGSEQYF. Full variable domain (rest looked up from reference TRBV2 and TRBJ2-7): EPEVTQTPSHQVTQMGQEVILRCVPISNHLYFYWYRQILGQKVEFLVSFYNNEISEKSEIFDDQFSVERPDGSNFTLKIRSTKLEDSAMYFCASSASGSEQYFGPGTRLTVT.